This entry lists 31 T cell receptor beta chains sequenced from one sample in a study of T cells in Graves' hyperthyroidism and ophthalmopathy. What was amplified from RNA transcripts were TCR beta CDR3 regions. The HTBI primer set drove a first-round RT-PCR of the TCR CDR3. Each CDR3 protein gets one entry after TCRdb re-called the multiplex PCR reads with MiXCR. The sample includes approximately 600,000 distinct CDR3 sequences, roughly 14% of them seen just once. What was sequenced was blood. The receptors were sampled from a woman in her twenties or thirties with Graves' hyperthyroidism that later progressed to Graves' ophthalmopathy.

V and J are TRBV5-1 and TRBJ2-2; D is possibly TRBD1 or TRBD2 (8 bases each). V lost 1 base and J lost 8, with 18 bases in between. Looked up from germline, CDR1 is SGHRS and CDR2 is YFSETQ. This CDR3 contains 16 residues. The DNA for the CDR3 is TGCGCCAGCAGCTTGTCGATAGCGGGACAGGAAGGGGAGCTGTTTTTT. It codes for CASSLSIAGQEGELFF.

This clonotype was detected many times. The chain is built from TRBV7-8 and TRBJ2-5; D may match TRBD1 or TRBD2 (5 bases each). V was pared by 5 bases and J by 4 bases, with 20 bases between. The CDR3 runs 16 residues. Germline V lookup: CDR1 SGHVS, CDR2 FQNEAQ. In DNA form, the CDR3 reads TGTGCCAGCAGCCCTCCCCTAGGCGCAGGGAGAGAGACCCAGTACTTC. Protein: CASSPPLGAGRETQYF.

The rearrangement joins TRBV7-3 to TRBJ2-5, with 8 bases fitting TRBD1. Trimming removed 6 bases from V and 1 base from J; junction bases left unmatched: 4. The germline V gene has CDR1 SGHTA and CDR2 FQGTGA. The CDR3 spans 14 residues. CDR3 protein: CASSNGQGQETQYF. For the CDR3, the DNA is TGTGCCAGCAGTAACGGACAGGGCCAAGAGACCCAGTACTTC.

This clonotype appeared a few times. The rearrangement uses TRBV19 and TRBJ2-1; D uncertain. The ends were cut back, 5 bases at V and 0 bases at J, with 8 bases in the middle. The CDR3 runs 14 residues. Germline-derived CDR1 and CDR2 are LNHDA and SQIVND (reference sequence). The CDR3: CASSPGPSYNEQFF. CDR3 nucleotides: TGTGCCAGTAGTCCTGGTCCCTCCTACAATGAGCAGTTCTTC.

This clonotype occurred many times. The chain joins TRBV11-3 to TRBJ2-3, with unresolved D. The CDR3 runs to 11 residues. Germline CDR1 and CDR2: SGHNT and YENEEA. V was trimmed by 5 bases and J by 7 bases, leaving 7 bases between them. The CDR3 DNA reads as TGTGCCAGCAGCCTAATTAATACGCAGTATTTT. This sequence encodes CASSLINTQYF.

The rearrangement links TRBV5-1 to TRBJ2-1; 10 bases are a match to TRBD1. The germline CDR1 and CDR2 sequences are SGHRS and YFSETQ. Trimming took 2 bases from V and 4 from J; bases not matched to a gene: 6. This CDR3 region has 16 residues. CDR3 DNA: TGCGCCAGCAGCTTAAATGACAGGGGGCCATACAATGAGCAGTTCTTC. This codes for CASSLNDRGPYNEQFF.

This clonotype appeared many times. CDR3 region: CASSLKTGTTYEQYF. The CDR3 nucleotides are TGTGCCAGCAGTTTGAAGACAGGGACAACCTACGAGCAGTACTTC. The chain has TRBV12-3 or TRBV12-4 and TRBJ2-7, with 7 bases that match TRBD1. V dropped 3 bases and J dropped 2; count of bases not matched to a gene: 7. The CDR3 sequence is 15 residues long.

This clonotype has at least ten counts. V usage is TRBV10-3 and J usage is TRBJ1-2; D ambiguous. The CDR3 length is 14 residues. Looked up from germline, CDR1 is ENHRY and CDR2 is SYGVKD. Between the trimmed V and J ends, which lost 8 bases and 8 bases, there was a span of 21 bases. CDR3 region: CAIDARGPGLGYTF. The CDR3 DNA sequence: TGTGCCATCGATGCCCGCGGACCAGGACTAGGCTACACCTTC.

This clonotype was recorded many times. V and J are TRBV5-1 and TRBJ2-7, with D uncertain. This CDR3 is built from 12 residues. Trimming cost V 0 bases and J 5 bases, with 6 bases left between them. Germline V lookup: CDR1 SGHRS, CDR2 YFSETQ. The DNA for the CDR3 is TGCGCCAGCAGCTTGGGTGCGCACGAGCAGTACTTC. It is translated as CASSLGAHEQYF.

This clonotype was recorded many times. A much larger clone lies one base from this, so it may be a read error. The chain couples TRBV12-3 or TRBV12-4 to TRBJ1-1, with TRBD1 matching 7 bases. V trimming: 3 bases; J trimming: 3 bases; junction bases outside the gene matches: 4. The CDR3 totals 14 residues. The CDR3 DNA follows: TGTGCCAGCAGTTTGACAGGGAGTGACACTGAAGCTTTCTTT. This gives the protein CASSLTGSDTEAFF.

Turning to this clonotype: This may be a read error, as it is one base from a much larger clone. The genes are TRBV7-3 and TRBJ1-1, with a possible D match to TRBD1 (5 bases). Germline V gene sequence: CDR1 SGHTA, CDR2 FQGTGA. The CDR3 runs 13 residues. V lost 5 bases to trimming and J lost 1 base, with 8 bases between them. The CDR3 spells CASSVTENTEAFF. DNA for the CDR3: TGTGCCAGCAGCGTGACAGAGAACACTGAAGCTTTCTTT. The full variable domain, rest sourced from reference TRBV7-3 and TRBJ1-1, is GAGVSQTPSNKVTEKGKYVELRCDPISGHTALYWYRQSLGQGPEFLIYFQGTGAADDSGLPNDRFFAVRPEGSVSTLKIQRTERGDSAVYLCASSVTENTEAFFGQGTRLTVV.

This clonotype has a count of ten or more. A single base separates this from a much larger clone, so it may be a read error. J is TRBJ1-1 and V is TRBV2, with D perhaps TRBD1 (5 bases). In germline, CDR1 is SNHLY, CDR2 FYNNEI. Trimming cost V 8 bases and J 2 bases, with 18 bases left between them. This CDR3 is built from 15 residues. The CDR3 is CASAFVGEGNTEAFF. CDR3 DNA: TGTGCCAGCGCATTCGTAGGGGAAGGAAACACTGAAGCTTTCTTT.

This clonotype was detected ten times or more. V and J are TRBV7-9 and TRBJ2-1, with 8 bases identical to TRBD2. CDR1 is SEHNR and CDR2 is FQNEAQ in the germline V gene (reference sequence). With 5 bases clipped from V and 7 bases from J, the junction kept 13 bases outside the gene matches. The length of the CDR3 is 16 residues. The CDR3 DNA reads as TGTGCCAGCAGCCCAGAAAGGGTAGCGGGGTGGAATGAGCAGTTCTTC. This translates into CASSPERVAGWNEQFF.

This clonotype was counted ten times or more. The genes are TRBV19 and TRBJ1-1, with 7 bases fitting TRBD1. The V segment lost 5 bases and the J segment 2 bases; nucleotides outside the gene matches: 14. Germline lookup yields CDR1 LNHDA and CDR2 SQIVND (reference sequence). The CDR3 contains 17 residues. The CDR3 region has the DNA TGTGCCAGTAGTGGCTCCGGAAGGACAGGCGCTAACACTGAAGCTTTCTTT. Translating gives CASSGSGRTGANTEAFF.

The chain employs TRBV25-1 and TRBJ1-4; weak D call: TRBD1 (5 bases). Germline CDR1 MGHDK, CDR2 SYGVNS. Trimming took off 3 bases at V and 11 bases at J, with 10 bases between the two ends. This CDR3 region has 12 residues. The CDR3 nucleotides are TGTGCCAGCAGTGAGGGGGGTTTGAAACTGTTTTTT. It yields the protein CASSEGGLKLFF. Full variable domain (rest looked up from reference TRBV25-1 and TRBJ1-4): EADIYQTPRYLVIGTGKKITLECSQTMGHDKMYWYQQDPGMELHLIHYSYGVNSTEKGDLSSESTVSRIRTEHFPLTLESARPSHTSQYLCASSEGGLKLFFGSGTQLSVL.

This clonotype was found a few times. The chain is built from TRBV12-3 or TRBV12-4 and TRBJ1-5; D possibly corresponds to TRBD1 (5 bases). The CDR3 spans 17 residues. Trimming pared 7 bases from V and 5 bases from J, leaving 24 bases between. The CDR3: CASTTSRGGIGHQPQHF. CDR3 bases: TGTGCCAGCACCACCTCCCGGGGGGGAATAGGCCATCAGCCCCAGCATTTT.

The chain links TRBV18 to TRBJ1-1; tentatively, D is TRBD1 (5 bases). Germline V gene data show CDR1 as KGHSH and CDR2 as LQKENI. The V end was cut by 1 base, the J end by 3 bases, with 9 bases between. The CDR3 consists of 14 residues. CDR3 amino acids: CASSPQGRDTEAFF. The CDR3, as DNA: TGTGCCAGCTCACCACAGGGGAGGGACACTGAAGCTTTCTTT.

The rearrangement joins TRBV20-1 to TRBJ1-1; TRBD1 might be the D (6 bases). V lost 5 bases, J lost 5 bases, and 15 bases lay in between. Germline CDR1 and CDR2: DFQATT and SNEGSKA (reference sequence). CDR3 size: 13 residues. The CDR3 sequence: CSAPRVGGTEAFF. The CDR3 DNA follows: TGCAGTGCTCCCAGAGTAGGGGGAACTGAAGCTTTCTTT.

This clonotype was seen more than once but under ten times. The chain is built from TRBV20-1 and TRBJ2-5, with D maybe TRBD2 (6 bases). V was shortened by 3 bases and J by 9 bases, with 17 bases between the two germline ends. CDR3 length: 13 amino acids. The germline V gene encodes CDR1 DFQATT and CDR2 SNEGSKA (reference sequence). DNA for the CDR3: TGCAGTGCTAGGGGGCTAGCTTGGGAGGCCCAGTACTTC. This translates into CSARGLAWEAQYF.

V is TRBV4-3 and J is TRBJ1-6; D not certain. V was trimmed by 0 bases and J by 8 bases, leaving 8 bases between them. This CDR3 is 14 amino acids long. CDR1 LGHNA and CDR2 YSLEER come from the germline V gene. This CDR3 reads CASSQDPGDSPLHF. In DNA form, the CDR3 reads TGCGCCAGCAGCCAAGATCCCGGGGATTCACCCCTCCACTTT.

This clonotype has only a few counts. The chain is built from TRBV6-2 or TRBV6-3 and TRBJ2-2; D unresolved. The CDR3 has 14 residues. Looked up from germline, CDR1 is MNHEY and CDR2 is SVGEGT. With 0 bases removed from V and 5 bases from J, the gap between germline ends came to 7 bases. The CDR3 region has the DNA TGTGCCAGCAGTTACTCGACGACTACCGGGGAGCTGTTTTTT. It encodes CASSYSTTTGELFF.

This clonotype was seen many times. The chain is built from TRBV6-1 and TRBJ2-5, with D unresolved. The CDR3 loop spans 13 amino acids. The germline V gene has CDR1 MNHNS and CDR2 SASEGT. Deletions cut 6 bases from V and 5 bases from J, with 13 bases between. CDR3 coding DNA: TGTGCCAGCAGCAAAGGGATGGAGGAGACCCAGTACTTC. It is translated as CASSKGMEETQYF.

Note on this clonotype: At one of its ends the junction is not consistent with the germline gene, which may arise from a read error. The J gene is TRBJ1-2, the V gene TRBV3-1; 7 positions agree with TRBD1. CDR3 size: 14 residues. Germline assignment: CDR1 LGHDT and CDR2 YNNKEL (reference sequence). CDR3 region: CVSSRGTDHYGYTF. The CDR3 nucleotides are TGTGTCAGCAGCCGGGGGACAGATCACTATGGCTACACCTTC.

This clonotype was counted ten times or more. This sequence joins TRBV30 and TRBJ2-7; D gene uncertain. The germline V gene encodes CDR1 GTSNPN and CDR2 SVGIG (reference sequence). Deletions cut 2 bases from V and 6 bases from J, with 17 bases between. CDR3 length: 14 residues. The CDR3 DNA follows: TGTGCCTGGAGTCTCCAGGTAGCAGCTACCGAGCAGTACTTC. This translates into CAWSLQVAATEQYF.

This clonotype turned up a few times. This chain uses TRBV9 with TRBJ2-5, with 7 bases fitting TRBD1. CDR3 length: 15 residues. V was clipped by 4 bases and J by 0 bases; unmatched bases: 6. The germline V gene encodes CDR1 SGDLS and CDR2 YYNGEE. In nucleotides, the CDR3 is TGTGCCAGCAGCCCCGGACAGGCGTACCAAGAGACCCAGTACTTC. This gives the protein CASSPGQAYQETQYF.

This clonotype has ten or more counts. The chain is built from TRBV9 and TRBJ1-1; D remains unclear. The germline V gene has CDR1 SGDLS and CDR2 YYNGEE. Trimming left V 3 bases short and J 3 bases short, with 18 bases between. The CDR3 covers 16 residues. CDR3 sequence reads: CASSALDYKDYTEAFF. Written as DNA, the CDR3 is TGTGCCAGCAGCGCCCTAGACTACAAGGACTACACTGAAGCTTTCTTT.

This clonotype appeared many times. V gene TRBV11-3 combines with J gene TRBJ2-7, with a weak D call TRBD2 (6 bases). With 4 bases removed from V and 2 bases from J, the gap between germline ends came to 15 bases. This CDR3 is 15 amino acids long. Germline CDR1 SGHNT, CDR2 YENEEA. The CDR3 bases are TGTGCCAGCAGCTCCGGGACTGACCCTCCCTACGAGCAGTACTTC. This codes for CASSSGTDPPYEQYF.

In this sample, this clonotype turned up many times. The chain is built from TRBV2 and TRBJ1-5; D perhaps matches TRBD1 (5 bases). The CDR3 covers 14 residues. V was shortened by 7 bases and J by 7 bases, with 17 bases between the two germline ends. The germline V gene has CDR1 SNHLY and CDR2 FYNNEI. The CDR3 sequence: CASTGGGSVQPQHF. DNA for the CDR3: TGTGCCAGCACGGGTGGGGGGAGTGTCCAGCCCCAGCATTTT.

This clonotype was found many times. The chain links TRBV3-1 to TRBJ2-1; 7 positions match TRBD2. CDR1 LGHDT and CDR2 YNNKEL come from the germline V gene (reference sequence). V was pared by 3 bases and J by 2 bases, with 7 bases of the junction left unmatched. The CDR3 runs to 16 residues. The CDR3 DNA is TGTGCCAGCAGCCAGATTGGGACTAACCCCTACAATGAGCAGTTCTTC. This encodes CASSQIGTNPYNEQFF.

This clonotype has ten or more counts. V usage is TRBV19 and J usage is TRBJ2-1; possibly TRBD2 for D (5 bases). CDR1 and CDR2 from the germline V gene are LNHDA and SQIVND (reference sequence). The CDR3 length is 15 residues. V shed 3 bases and J shed 0 bases, with 9 bases lying between them. CDR3 protein: CASSIGGGSYNEQFF. In nucleotides, the CDR3 is TGTGCCAGTAGTATTGGCGGAGGCTCCTACAATGAGCAGTTCTTC.

This clonotype was observed at least ten times. V and J are TRBV9 and TRBJ1-1; D unresolved. Trimming removed 4 bases at V and 0 bases at J, with 16 bases between. The CDR3 consists of 16 residues. Per germline, CDR1 SGDLS and CDR2 YYNGEE. The CDR3 coding sequence is TGTGCCAGCAGCACCCAAATTGAGGAGATGAACACTGAAGCTTTCTTT. Translating it yields CASSTQIEEMNTEAFF. Full variable domain (outside the CDR3, taken from reference TRBV9 and TRBJ1-1): DSGVTQTPKHLITATGQRVTLRCSPRSGDLSVYWYQQSLDQGLQFLIQYYNGEERAKGNILERFSAQQFPDLHSELNLSSLELGDSALYFCASSTQIEEMNTEAFFGQGTRLTVV.